Below are 32 T cell receptor beta chains sequenced from a single sample in a study of blood T cell repertoires in COVID-19. Data came from immunoSEQ multiplex PCR; TCRdb stores just in-frame clones and leaves some out. The table shows approximately 93,000 clones, with approximately 88% occurring only once. Sequencing used peripheral blood. These receptors all stem from a man in his 60s with acute or convalescent COVID-19.

This clone has only one observation. CDR3 sequence (DNA): TGTGCCAGCAGGGACAGGGGGCGCACTGAAGCTTTCTTT. Its translation is CASRDRGRTEAFF. The chain links TRBV6-5 to TRBJ1-1; 11 nucleotides match TRBD1. V shed 6 bases and J 4 bases; nucleotides not matched to a gene: 1. Germline V lookup: CDR1 MNHEY, CDR2 SVGAGI. The CDR3 contains 13 residues.

J is TRBJ2-7 and V is TRBV19; 10 nucleotides agree with TRBD1. The CDR3 sequence is 16 residues long. Germline CDR1 is LNHDA and CDR2 is SQIVND (reference sequence). Unmatched junction bases numbered 8, after V lost 4 bases and J lost 2 bases. The CDR3 loop is CASSKSDRGLTYEQYF. As DNA, the CDR3 is TGTGCCAGTAGTAAAAGCGACAGGGGGCTAACCTACGAGCAGTACTTC.

The genes are TRBV20-1 and TRBJ2-3; D not resolved. The CDR3 contains 14 residues. The V end lost 3 bases, the J end lost 4 bases, and 14 bases lay between the germline ends. Germline CDR1 and CDR2: DFQATT and SNEGSKA (reference sequence). The CDR3 bases are TGCAGTGCTAGTCGCGAGGCCATACCAGATACGCAGTATTTT. Protein sequence: CSASREAIPDTQYF.

The chain has TRBV9 and TRBJ2-2; TRBD1 might be the D (5 bases). Trimming shortened V by 0 bases and J by 3 bases, and 12 bases separated the two germline ends. The CDR3 consists of 16 residues. Per germline, CDR1 SGDLS and CDR2 YYNGEE. The CDR3 protein is CASSVGVGQYTGELFF. CDR3 sequence (DNA): TGTGCCAGCAGCGTAGGTGTGGGGCAGTACACCGGGGAGCTGTTTTTT.

V is TRBV5-1 and J is TRBJ2-1; TRBD2 agrees at 7 bases. CDR1 and CDR2 from the germline V gene are SGHRS and YFSETQ. This CDR3 spans 15 amino acids. The ends lost 3 bases at V and 3 bases at J; junction bases unmatched: 6. The chain's CDR3 is CASSSSGGSYNEQFF. As DNA, the CDR3 is TGCGCCAGCAGCTCTAGCGGAGGTAGCTACAATGAGCAGTTCTTC.

V is TRBV6-5 and J is TRBJ2-1; D may be TRBD2 (8 bases). Germline CDR1 and CDR2: MNHEY and SVGAGI. The V end was cut by 6 bases, the J end by 9 bases, with 18 bases between. The length of the CDR3 is 14 residues. The CDR3 spells CASRRGEGAIEQFF. DNA for the CDR3: TGTGCCAGCAGGCGGGGGGAGGGGGCGATTGAGCAGTTCTTC.

The chain carries TRBV18 and TRBJ2-3; D call uncertain. The germline V gene has CDR1 KGHSH and CDR2 LQKENI. The CDR3 is 14 amino acids. Trimming took 0 bases from V and 3 from J, leaving 7 bases between them. CDR3: CASSPPSETDTQYF. The CDR3 DNA is TGTGCCAGCTCACCACCCAGCGAAACAGATACGCAGTATTTT.

The chain couples TRBV19 to TRBJ2-3, with D unresolved. Germline lookup yields CDR1 LNHDA and CDR2 SQIVND (reference sequence). The CDR3 runs to 11 residues. V lost 1 base to trimming and J lost 6 bases, with 2 bases between them. CDR3 residues: CASSIADTQYF. CDR3 DNA: TGTGCCAGTAGTATAGCGGATACGCAGTATTTT. Full variable domain (remainder filled in from reference TRBV19 and TRBJ2-3): DGGITQSPKYLFRKEGQNVTLSCEQNLNHDAMYWYRQDPGQGLRLIYYSQIVNDFQKGDIAEGYSVSREKKESFPLTVTSAQKNPTAFYLCASSIADTQYFGPGTRLTVL.

The chain has TRBV5-1 and TRBJ1-5; no firm D call. Germline V lookup: CDR1 SGHRS, CDR2 YFSETQ. V lost 2 bases to trimming and J lost 5 bases, with 14 bases between them. The CDR3 loop spans 15 amino acids. CDR3 loop: CASSFSAGEDQPQHF. The CDR3 region has the DNA TGCGCCAGCAGCTTTTCGGCGGGTGAGGATCAGCCCCAGCATTTT.

The V gene is TRBV27, the J gene TRBJ2-5; D not resolved. The CDR3 totals 15 residues. Germline V gene sequence: CDR1 MNHEY, CDR2 SMNVEV (reference sequence). Trimming removed 6 bases at V and 2 bases at J, with 16 bases between. CDR3 sequence (DNA): TGTGCCAGCAGCCCCAAAGGAAAGAGGCAAGAGACCCAGTACTTC. Translating it yields CASSPKGKRQETQYF.

This chain links TRBV2 with TRBJ2-2, with a weak D call TRBD1 (6 bases). The CDR3 covers 13 residues. The germline gives CDR1 SNHLY, CDR2 FYNNEI. The V gene lost 10 bases and the J gene lost 5 bases, with 14 bases spanning the gap. The CDR3 region is CATGAQGTGELFF. CDR3 sequence (DNA): TGTGCCACTGGAGCCCAGGGGACCGGGGAGCTGTTTTTT.

V usage is TRBV20-1 and J usage is TRBJ1-1; D remains unclear. V lost 1 base and J lost 11, with 11 bases in between. This CDR3 comprises 11 residues. Germline V gene data show CDR1 as DFQATT and CDR2 as SNEGSKA (reference sequence). DNA for the CDR3: TGCAGTGCTAGAGGGGGAGGGTCGGCTTTCTTT. This sequence encodes CSARGGGSAFF.

The CDR3 nucleotides read TGCAGCGTTGACGCGGCAGACCTCATGAACACTGAAGCTTTCTTT. Its protein product is CSVDAADLMNTEAFF. The chain uses TRBV29-1 and TRBJ1-1; D call uncertain. Germline V gene sequence: CDR1 SQVTM, CDR2 ANQGSEA. The CDR3 totals 15 residues. Trimming cost V 3 bases and J 0 bases, with 14 bases left between them.

This clone was found a few times. This chain connects TRBV30 to TRBJ1-5, with no clear D. This CDR3 is built from 13 residues. CDR1 GTSNPN and CDR2 SVGIG come from the germline V gene (reference sequence). Trimming removed 2 bases from V and 6 bases from J, with 11 bases in between. The CDR3 spells CAWSISSGQPQHF. The CDR3 DNA sequence: TGTGCCTGGAGTATCTCAAGCGGTCAGCCCCAGCATTTT.

V usage is TRBV27 and J usage is TRBJ2-7; TRBD2 might be the D (7 bases). Deletions cut 2 bases from V and 6 bases from J, with 14 bases between. CDR3 length: 14 amino acids. The germline CDR1 and CDR2 sequences are MNHEY and SMNVEV (reference sequence). The CDR3 is CASSLRGGGFEQYF. The CDR3 region has the DNA TGTGCCAGCAGTTTAAGGGGAGGGGGTTTCGAGCAGTACTTC.

The chain is built from TRBV6-5 and TRBJ2-1; D ambiguous. In germline, CDR1 is MNHEY, CDR2 SVGAGI. The V gene lost 5 bases and the J gene lost 0 bases, with 11 bases spanning the gap. CDR3 length equals 15 residues. The chain's CDR3 is CASSISFGSYNEQFF. Written as DNA, the CDR3 is TGTGCCAGCAGTATTAGCTTTGGCTCCTACAATGAGCAGTTCTTC.

The chain links TRBV11-3 to TRBJ2-1, with a possible D match to TRBD2 (5 bases). The CDR3 is made up of 15 amino acids. V lost 5 bases and J 0 bases, leaving 11 bases between the germline ends. Germline CDR1 reads SGHNT; CDR2 reads YENEEA. The CDR3 region has the DNA TGTGCCAGCAGCCGATGGACTGTCTCCTACAATGAGCAGTTCTTC. Translated, it gives CASSRWTVSYNEQFF.

The chain combines TRBV29-1 with TRBJ2-7, with D maybe TRBD2 (5 bases). V was pared by 3 bases and J by 2 bases, with 14 bases between. This CDR3 region has 14 residues. Germline V CDR1 and CDR2: SQVTM, ANQGSEA. CDR3 protein: CSVDEGGWTYEQYF. In nucleotides, the CDR3 is TGCAGCGTTGATGAGGGCGGATGGACCTACGAGCAGTACTTC.

The gene calls are TRBV24-1 and TRBJ2-7; maybe TRBD1 (6 bases). CDR1 and CDR2 (germline): KGHDR, SFDVKD. There are 14 residues in the CDR3. Deletions cut 4 bases from V and 2 bases from J, with 11 bases between. CDR3 loop: CATSDPGQPYEQYF. As DNA, the CDR3 is TGTGCCACCAGTGACCCGGGACAACCCTACGAGCAGTACTTC.

This chain links TRBV19 with TRBJ2-2, with a weak D call TRBD2 (5 bases). Germline V gives CDR1 LNHDA, CDR2 SQIVND (reference sequence). Trimming stripped 7 bases from V and 3 bases from J, with 12 bases between. This CDR3 is 14 amino acids long. CDR3 loop: CASTLERDTGELFF. The CDR3, as DNA: TGTGCCAGTACCCTAGAGAGGGACACCGGGGAGCTGTTTTTT.

V usage is TRBV3-1 (or the pseudogene TRBV3-2) and J usage is TRBJ2-7, with D hard to call. The germline V and J ends were trimmed by 1 base and 2 bases, with 9 bases remaining between them. Germline V gene lookup returns CDR1 LGHDT and CDR2 YNNKEL (reference sequence). The CDR3 has 14 amino acids. CDR3 sequence (DNA): TGTGCCAGCAGCCAAGGTCGCCGGGCCTACGAGCAGTACTTC. The encoded protein is CASSQGRRAYEQYF.

The chain joins TRBV30 to TRBJ1-1; D perhaps matches TRBD1 (5 bases). Germline CDR1 is GTSNPN and CDR2 is SVGIG (reference sequence). Trimming pared 1 base from V and 5 bases from J, leaving 11 bases between. CDR3 size: 13 residues. For the CDR3, the DNA is TGTGCCTGGAGTGATCGGGGGGGAACTGAAGCTTTCTTT. Translated, it gives CAWSDRGGTEAFF.

This sequence joins TRBV11-2 and TRBJ1-1, with D unresolved. V lost 0 bases, J lost 3 bases, and 5 bases lay in between. Germline V gene data show CDR1 as SGHAT and CDR2 as FQNNGV. This CDR3 has 13 amino acids. DNA of the CDR3: TGTGCCAGCAGCTTAGAGAGGGACACTGAAGCTTTCTTT. Its translation: CASSLERDTEAFF.

A few counts support this clone. This chain uses TRBV5-1 with TRBJ2-1; D possibly corresponds to TRBD1 (6 bases). Germline V gene data show CDR1 as SGHRS and CDR2 as YFSETQ. This CDR3 has 14 residues. Trimming removed 0 bases at V and 8 bases at J, with 12 bases between. CDR3 nucleotides: TGCGCCAGCAGCTTGGGGACAGCCCTCGATGAGCAGTTCTTC. Protein product: CASSLGTALDEQFF.

This clone was recorded once. The chain combines TRBV2 with TRBJ1-2; perhaps TRBD1 as D (5 bases). Looked up from germline, CDR1 is SNHLY and CDR2 is FYNNEI. The CDR3 length is 14 residues. Trimming cost V 10 bases and J 0 bases, with 15 bases left between them. CDR3 sequence (DNA): TGTGCCATCACAGTACAGGATTCTAACTATGGCTACACCTTC. Its protein is CAITVQDSNYGYTF.

The DNA for the CDR3 is TGCGCCAGCAGCTCGGGGGATTTGGGGGTAAATTCACCCCTCCACTTT. Amino acids: CASSSGDLGVNSPLHF. V usage is TRBV5-1 and J usage is TRBJ1-6; a weak D match, TRBD1 (5 bases). The CDR3 length is 16 residues. Trimming pared 3 bases from V and 7 bases from J, leaving 17 bases between. Germline V gives CDR1 SGHRS, CDR2 YFSETQ.

The gene calls are TRBV28 and TRBJ1-1; D possibly corresponds to TRBD1 (5 bases). Germline V gene lookup returns CDR1 MDHEN and CDR2 SYDVKM. The CDR3 length is 15 residues. V lost 5 bases and J 1 base, leaving 14 bases between the germline ends. The CDR3 DNA is TGTGCCAGCAGTGCCCTGGAACAGGCGAACACTGAAGCTTTCTTT. This gives the protein CASSALEQANTEAFF.

V is TRBV5-1 and J is TRBJ1-1, with D unresolved. Trimming shortened V by 1 base and J by 7 bases, and 8 bases separated the two germline ends. The CDR3 loop spans 12 amino acids. CDR1 and CDR2 (germline): SGHRS, YFSETQ. CDR3 sequence (DNA): TGCGCCAGCAGCTTGTCACACATTGAAGCTTTCTTT. It codes for CASSLSHIEAFF.

The chain has TRBV10-3 and TRBJ1-4; 9 nucleotides match TRBD1. Germline values: CDR1 ENHRY, CDR2 SYGVKD. CDR3 length: 18 residues. V was clipped by 4 bases and J by 5 bases; unmatched bases: 14. For the CDR3, the DNA is TGTGCCATCAGTGTAGGATCCCTTCGGACAGGGGAAAATGAAAAACTGTTTTTT. As protein: CAISVGSLRTGENEKLFF.

This clone was picked up one time. V and J are TRBV11-2 and TRBJ1-1, with a tentative D call TRBD1 (6 bases). Germline V gene lookup returns CDR1 SGHAT and CDR2 FQNNGV. Deletions cut 3 bases from V and 0 bases from J, with 17 bases between. The CDR3 length is 17 residues. CDR3 loop: CASSFKAWGRMNTEAFF. The CDR3 DNA reads TGTGCCAGCAGCTTTAAGGCCTGGGGGCGTATGAACACTGAAGCTTTCTTT.

The genes are TRBV5-1 and TRBJ2-6; D ambiguous. The length of the CDR3 is 16 residues. The germline V and J ends were trimmed by 0 bases and 2 bases, with 9 bases remaining between them. In germline, CDR1 is SGHRS, CDR2 YFSETQ. This chain's CDR3 is CASSLAGSTGANVLTF. The CDR3, as DNA: TGCGCCAGCAGCTTGGCGGGTAGCACTGGGGCCAACGTCCTGACTTTC.

The chain uses TRBV9 and TRBJ1-1, with unresolved D. Germline V gene lookup returns CDR1 SGDLS and CDR2 YYNGEE. The CDR3 has 17 amino acids. Trimming cost V 4 bases and J 3 bases, with 22 bases left between them. The CDR3 DNA is TGTGCCAGCAGCCCCTGGGCCCCAGGCTGGTTGTACACTGAAGCTTTCTTT. Its translation: CASSPWAPGWLYTEAFF.